The 21 T cell receptor beta chains below come from one sample, sequenced in a study of T cell responses to AZD1222 COVID-19 vaccine. Repertoires were generated with immunoSEQ multiplex PCR, while TCRdb's copy carries only in-frame clones and drops some. Among 150,000 to 200,000 clones listed, about 90% were seen once. Material: peripheral blood, obtained 28 days after the second dose of the MenACWY control vaccine. The receptors shown here come from an adult who received the MenACWY meningococcal vaccine as a control.

By frequency in the sample, this clone is medium-sized (0.01 to 0.1%). The chain links TRBV4-3 to TRBJ1-5; TRBD1 is a possible D gene (6 bases). CDR1 and CDR2 (germline): LGHNA, YSLEER. Trimming stripped 0 bases from V and 0 bases from J, with 18 bases between. The CDR3 is 19 residues long. The CDR3 is CASSQDGAGVGYSNQPQHF. CDR3 nucleotides: TGCGCCAGCAGCCAAGACGGGGCAGGGGTGGGCTATAGCAATCAGCCCCAGCATTTT.

The chain has TRBV28 and TRBJ1-6; the match to TRBD1 covers 9 bases. The junction had 8 bases not matched to a gene; V was cut back by 7 bases and J by 10 bases. Germline assignment: CDR1 MDHEN and CDR2 SYDVKM. The CDR3 length is 14 residues. The DNA of the CDR3 is TGTGCCAGCATCCCCGGGACAGGGACCTCACCCCTCCACTTT. Its translation: CASIPGTGTSPLHF.

In this sample, this clone turned up once. The rearrangement joins TRBV2 to TRBJ2-7, with D unresolved. The CDR3 covers 13 residues. V lost 3 bases, J lost 5 bases, and 11 bases lay in between. The germline V gene encodes CDR1 SNHLY and CDR2 FYNNEI. The CDR3 sequence: CASSEVMVHEQYF. The CDR3 nucleotides are TGTGCCAGCAGTGAGGTGATGGTCCACGAGCAGTACTTC.

This chain uses TRBV19 with TRBJ2-1; D unclear. Trimming shortened V by 6 bases and J by 7 bases, and 10 bases separated the two germline ends. There are 12 residues in the CDR3. Germline CDR1 LNHDA, CDR2 SQIVND (reference sequence). CDR3 protein: CASSTPGNEQFF. The CDR3 DNA follows: TGTGCCAGTAGCACCCCTGGGAATGAGCAGTTCTTC. The variable domain in full, completed from reference TRBV19 and TRBJ2-1, reads DGGITQSPKYLFRKEGQNVTLSCEQNLNHDAMYWYRQDPGQGLRLIYYSQIVNDFQKGDIAEGYSVSREKKESFPLTVTSAQKNPTAFYLCASSTPGNEQFFGPGTRLTVL.

The gene calls are TRBV6-5 and TRBJ2-7; the match to TRBD1 covers 10 bases. The CDR3 extends over 14 amino acids. The germline CDR1 and CDR2 sequences are MNHEY and SVGAGI. Trimming at V came to 6 bases and at J to 3 bases, leaving 5 bases not matched to a gene. The CDR3 region is CASRKGQGNYEQYF. Written as DNA, the CDR3 is TGTGCCAGCAGGAAGGGACAGGGGAACTACGAGCAGTACTTC.

V is TRBV2 and J is TRBJ1-1; 7 bases map to TRBD1. V trimming: 10 bases; J trimming: 0 bases; junction bases outside the gene matches: 8. CDR3 length: 14 amino acids. Germline loops: CDR1 SNHLY, CDR2 FYNNEI. The CDR3 sequence: CATQGGPVNTEAFF. CDR3 in DNA: TGTGCCACCCAGGGGGGACCAGTGAACACTGAAGCTTTCTTT.

CDR3 residues: CASRTQGSSYNEQFF. CDR3 nucleotides: TGTGCCAGCAGGACCCAGGGGAGCTCCTACAATGAGCAGTTCTTC. The chain recombines TRBV5-4 with TRBJ2-1, with a possible D match to TRBD1 (6 bases). The CDR3 consists of 15 residues. Germline-derived CDR1 and CDR2 are SGHNT and YYREEE (reference sequence). Between the trimmed V and J ends, which lost 5 bases and 0 bases, there was a span of 12 bases. Filled out from reference TRBV5-4 and TRBJ2-1, the complete variable domain reads ETGVTQSPTHLIKTRGQQVTLRCSSQSGHNTVSWYQQALGQGPQFIFQYYREEENGRGNFPPRFSGLQFPNYSSELNVNALELDDSALYLCASRTQGSSYNEQFFGPGTRLTVL.

This clone was counted only a few times. The chain joins TRBV5-1 to TRBJ1-3; tentative D call: TRBD1 (6 bases). V lost 4 bases and J lost 6, with 20 bases in between. This CDR3 contains 16 residues. Germline V gene sequence: CDR1 SGHRS, CDR2 YFSETQ. The CDR3 spells CASSREGGLVQNTIYF. The CDR3 DNA sequence: TGCGCCAGCAGCCGAGAAGGGGGGTTGGTACAAAACACCATATATTTT.

This sequence joins TRBV10-1 and TRBJ2-1; 7 bases align to TRBD2. CDR1 WNHNN and CDR2 SYGVQD come from the germline V gene (reference sequence). V lost 7 bases, J lost 7 bases, and 16 bases stayed unmatched. The CDR3 runs 16 residues. The CDR3 is CASILSGVSSENEQFF. CDR3 nucleotides: TGCGCCAGCATCCTGAGCGGGGTGTCTTCGGAGAATGAGCAGTTCTTC.

The V gene is TRBV27, the J gene TRBJ2-7, with 12 positions matching TRBD1. V shed 5 bases, J shed 5 bases, and the junction held 7 bases outside the gene matches. Germline-derived CDR1 and CDR2 are MNHEY and SMNVEV (reference sequence). This CDR3 has 15 residues. CDR3 coding DNA: TGTGCCAGCAGTCGGGGGACAGGGGGCCGGAACGAGCAGTACTTC. Translated, it gives CASSRGTGGRNEQYF.

This rearrangement joins TRBV10-2 to TRBJ1-5, with unresolved D. Trimming removed 3 bases at V and 7 bases at J, with 10 bases between. This CDR3 spans 13 amino acids. Germline assignment: CDR1 WSHSY and CDR2 SAAADI. CDR3 in amino acids: CASSDSKGQPQHF. Written as DNA, the CDR3 is TGCGCCAGCAGTGATTCAAAAGGACAGCCCCAGCATTTT.

The rearrangement uses TRBV5-4 and TRBJ2-5; maybe TRBD2 (5 bases). V shed 5 bases and J shed 4 bases, with 6 bases lying between them. The CDR3 is made up of 11 amino acids. The germline gives CDR1 SGHNT, CDR2 YYREEE (reference sequence). CDR3 nucleotide sequence: TGTGCCAGCAGAGGAGGAGAGACCCAGTACTTC. It specifies CASRGGETQYF.

The chain links TRBV10-3 to TRBJ1-6; D remains unclear. V was shortened by 2 bases and J by 7 bases, with 15 bases between the two germline ends. The CDR3 is made up of 16 amino acids. Per the germline V gene, CDR1 is ENHRY and CDR2 is SYGVKD. CDR3 sequence (DNA): TGTGCCATCAGTGAGGTCCGGGTGCGAAGGAATTCACCCCTCCACTTT. Translated, it gives CAISEVRVRRNSPLHF.

The V call is TRBV6-5, the J call TRBJ1-4; D ambiguous. Germline V CDR1 and CDR2: MNHEY, SVGAGI. Trimming stripped 8 bases from V and 6 bases from J, with 13 bases between. CDR3 length equals 13 residues. CDR3 sequence reads: CASYRLPDEKLFF. The CDR3 nucleotides are TGTGCCAGCTACAGACTGCCCGATGAAAAACTGTTTTTT.

In this sample, this clone turned up once. The chain employs TRBV4-3 and TRBJ2-7; 7 bases map to TRBD1. In germline, CDR1 is LGHNA, CDR2 YSLEER. This CDR3 spans 15 amino acids. V dropped 4 bases and J dropped 3; count of bases not matched to a gene: 9. The CDR3: CASSLGQVGVYEQYF. CDR3 bases: TGCGCCAGCAGCCTAGGACAGGTGGGGGTCTACGAGCAGTACTTC.

J is TRBJ1-6 and V is TRBV6-5; D might be TRBD1 (5 bases). Germline loops: CDR1 MNHEY, CDR2 SVGAGI. CDR3 size: 15 residues. V was trimmed by 5 bases and J by 5 bases, leaving 13 bases between them. The DNA of the CDR3 is TGTGCCAGCAGTCCATCCGGGACGGATAATTCACCCCTCCACTTT. Its translation: CASSPSGTDNSPLHF.

The chain couples TRBV5-5 to TRBJ2-7, with 9 nucleotides matching TRBD1. This CDR3 region has 15 residues. V dropped 3 bases and J dropped 5; count of bases not matched to a gene: 9. CDR1 is SGHKS and CDR2 is YYEKEE in the germline V gene (reference sequence). The CDR3 loop is CASSSDRDRVHEQYF. For the CDR3, the DNA is TGTGCCAGCAGCTCGGACCGGGACAGGGTCCACGAGCAGTACTTC.

The V and J genes are TRBV28 and TRBJ2-7, with no clear D. Deletions cut 4 bases from V and 3 bases from J, with 10 bases between. CDR3 size: 13 residues. Germline V gives CDR1 MDHEN, CDR2 SYDVKM. The CDR3 here is CASSSQVDYEQYF. The CDR3 DNA reads as TGTGCCAGCAGTTCCCAGGTCGACTACGAGCAGTACTTC.

This clone was detected only a few times. The genes are TRBV30 and TRBJ2-1, with a tentative D call TRBD2 (6 bases). Germline CDR1 GTSNPN, CDR2 SVGIG (reference sequence). The CDR3 has 16 amino acids. The V gene lost 0 bases and the J gene lost 0 bases, with 12 bases spanning the gap. The CDR3 loop reads CAWSVQRAGSYNEQFF. The CDR3 DNA reads TGTGCCTGGAGTGTACAAAGAGCGGGCTCCTACAATGAGCAGTTCTTC.

The chain recombines TRBV6-4 with TRBJ2-4; D ambiguous. Germline values: CDR1 MRHNA, CDR2 SNTAGT. Trimming removed 0 bases at V and 9 bases at J, with 9 bases between. The CDR3 loop spans 13 amino acids. CDR3 DNA sequence: TGTGCCAGCAGTGACTCGAACATGGGCATTCAGTACTTC. This codes for CASSDSNMGIQYF.

The V gene is TRBV29-1, the J gene TRBJ2-2; D uncertain. CDR1 and CDR2 (germline): SQVTM, ANQGSEA. Trimming pared 4 bases from V and 0 bases from J, leaving 12 bases between. This CDR3 is 15 amino acids long. CDR3 sequence: CSVVRTDTNTGELFF. In DNA form, the CDR3 reads TGCAGCGTTGTCAGGACGGATACGAACACCGGGGAGCTGTTTTTT.